The clone carrying this TCR beta chain showed up many times. Its target is unknown. The CDR3 contains 16 residues. Germline V gives CDR1 MNHNS, CDR2 SASEGT. V shed 7 bases, J shed 1 base, and the junction held 6 bases outside the gene matches. This specimen belongs to a study of early T cells in non-severe SARS-CoV-2 infection. Across the whole study: RNA in bulk from unsorted whole blood was sequenced, and chains were unpaired. General study points: Private and CD4 specificities were missed by VDJdb matching, skewed to anti-spike CD8.

The TCR library protocol was used to attach unique molecular identifiers. These identifiers were attached to individual cDNA molecules. Each CDR3 protein is one row after TCRdb ran MiXCR on the 5' RACE reads. Among roughly 56,000 distinct CDR3 sequences listed, 8% to 9% were seen once. This receptor was taken from an adult who was a healthcare worker with PCR-confirmed SARS-CoV-2 infection or an uninfected control (not recorded which). The sequencing sample was made of whole blood. The chain carries TRBV6-1 and TRBJ2-5; 13 positions agree with TRBD2. The CDR3 region has the DNA TGTGCCAGCATGGGGACTAGCGGGGCCTTCCAAGAGACCCAGTACTTC. Its translation: CASMGTSGAFQETQYF.